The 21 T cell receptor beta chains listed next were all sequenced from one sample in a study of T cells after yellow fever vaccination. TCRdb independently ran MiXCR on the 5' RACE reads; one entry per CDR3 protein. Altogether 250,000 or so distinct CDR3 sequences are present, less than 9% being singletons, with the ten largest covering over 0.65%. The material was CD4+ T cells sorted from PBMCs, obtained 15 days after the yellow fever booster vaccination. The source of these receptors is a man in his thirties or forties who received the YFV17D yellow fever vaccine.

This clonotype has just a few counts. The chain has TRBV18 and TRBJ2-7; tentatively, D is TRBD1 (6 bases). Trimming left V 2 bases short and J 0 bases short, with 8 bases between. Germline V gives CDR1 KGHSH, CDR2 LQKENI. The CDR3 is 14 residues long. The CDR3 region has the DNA TGTGCCAGCTCACCAACAGGGACCTCCTACGAGCAGTACTTC. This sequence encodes CASSPTGTSYEQYF.

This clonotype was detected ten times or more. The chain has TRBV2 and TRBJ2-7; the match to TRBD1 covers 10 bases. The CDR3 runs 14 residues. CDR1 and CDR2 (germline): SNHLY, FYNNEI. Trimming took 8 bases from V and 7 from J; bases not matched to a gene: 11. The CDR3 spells CASSYGTGDLEQYF. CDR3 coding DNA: TGTGCCAGCTCCTACGGGACAGGGGATTTAGAGCAGTACTTC.

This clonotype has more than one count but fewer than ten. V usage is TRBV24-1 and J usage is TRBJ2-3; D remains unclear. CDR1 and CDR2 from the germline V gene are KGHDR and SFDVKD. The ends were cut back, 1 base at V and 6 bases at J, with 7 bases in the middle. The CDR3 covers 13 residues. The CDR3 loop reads CATSDFPGDTQYF. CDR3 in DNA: TGTGCCACCAGTGATTTCCCGGGCGATACGCAGTATTTT.

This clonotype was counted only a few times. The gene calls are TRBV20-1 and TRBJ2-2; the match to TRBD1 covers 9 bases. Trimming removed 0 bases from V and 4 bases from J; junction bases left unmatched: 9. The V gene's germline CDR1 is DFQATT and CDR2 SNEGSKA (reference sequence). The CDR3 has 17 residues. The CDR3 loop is CSARDSGTGTFTGELFF. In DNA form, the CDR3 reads TGCAGTGCTAGAGATTCCGGGACAGGGACGTTCACCGGGGAGCTGTTTTTT.

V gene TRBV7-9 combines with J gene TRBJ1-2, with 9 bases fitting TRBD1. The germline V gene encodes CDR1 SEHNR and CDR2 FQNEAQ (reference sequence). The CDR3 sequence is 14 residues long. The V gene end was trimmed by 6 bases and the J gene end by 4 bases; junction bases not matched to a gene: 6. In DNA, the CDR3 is TGTGCCAGCAGTCCCGGGACAGGGTCCTATGGCTACACCTTC. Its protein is CASSPGTGSYGYTF. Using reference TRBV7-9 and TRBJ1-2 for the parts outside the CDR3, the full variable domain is DTGVSQNPRHKITKRGQNVTFRCDPISEHNRLYWYRQTLGQGPEFLTYFQNEAQLEKSRLLSDRFSAERPKGSFSTLEIQRTEQGDSAMYLCASSPGTGSYGYTFGSGTRLTVV.

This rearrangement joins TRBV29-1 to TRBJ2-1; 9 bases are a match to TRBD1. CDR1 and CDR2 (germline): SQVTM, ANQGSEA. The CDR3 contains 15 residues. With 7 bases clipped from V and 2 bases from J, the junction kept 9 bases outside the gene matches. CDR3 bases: TGCAGCGCCGTGGCAGGGACAGGGCCCTACAATGAGCAGTTCTTC. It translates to CSAVAGTGPYNEQFF.

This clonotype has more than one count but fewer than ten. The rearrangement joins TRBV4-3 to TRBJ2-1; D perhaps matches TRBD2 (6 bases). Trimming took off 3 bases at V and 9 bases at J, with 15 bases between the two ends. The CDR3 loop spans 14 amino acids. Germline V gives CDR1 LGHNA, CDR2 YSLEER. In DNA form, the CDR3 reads TGCGCCAGCAGCCAGGTAGCGGCATGGGCTGAGCAGTTCTTC. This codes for CASSQVAAWAEQFF.

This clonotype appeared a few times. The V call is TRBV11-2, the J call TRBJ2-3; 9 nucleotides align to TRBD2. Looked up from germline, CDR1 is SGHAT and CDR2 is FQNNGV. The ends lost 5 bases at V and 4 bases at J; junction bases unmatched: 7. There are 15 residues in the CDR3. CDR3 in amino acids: CASSAALAGADTQYF. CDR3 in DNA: TGTGCCAGCAGCGCCGCACTAGCGGGCGCAGATACGCAGTATTTT.

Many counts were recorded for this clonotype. This CDR3 reads CSARQGTGENYGYTF. The CDR3 DNA reads as TGCAGTGCTAGGCAAGGAACAGGGGAGAACTATGGCTACACCTTC. The J gene is TRBJ1-2, the V gene TRBV20-1, with 7 bases identical to TRBD1. Germline V gene lookup returns CDR1 DFQATT and CDR2 SNEGSKA (reference sequence). Trimming cost V 3 bases and J 2 bases; bases outside gene matches: 9. The CDR3 runs to 15 residues.

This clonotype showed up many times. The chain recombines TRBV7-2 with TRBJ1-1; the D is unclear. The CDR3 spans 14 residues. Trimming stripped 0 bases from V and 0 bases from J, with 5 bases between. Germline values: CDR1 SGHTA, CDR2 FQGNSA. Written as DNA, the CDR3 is TGTGCCAGCAGCTTAGCCGGATTGAACACTGAAGCTTTCTTT. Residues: CASSLAGLNTEAFF.

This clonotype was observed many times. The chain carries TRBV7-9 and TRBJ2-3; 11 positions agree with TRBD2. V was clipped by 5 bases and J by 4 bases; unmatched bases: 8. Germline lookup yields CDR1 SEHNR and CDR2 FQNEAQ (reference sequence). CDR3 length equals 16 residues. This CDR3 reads CASSLKPGLAADTQYF. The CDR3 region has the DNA TGTGCCAGCAGCCTAAAACCGGGACTAGCGGCAGATACGCAGTATTTT.

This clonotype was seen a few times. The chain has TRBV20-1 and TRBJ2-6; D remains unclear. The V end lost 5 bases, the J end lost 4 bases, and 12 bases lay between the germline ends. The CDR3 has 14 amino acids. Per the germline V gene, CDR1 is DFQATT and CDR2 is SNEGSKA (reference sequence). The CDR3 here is CSAPRAPGANVLTF. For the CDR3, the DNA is TGCAGTGCTCCCCGCGCTCCCGGGGCCAACGTCCTGACTTTC.

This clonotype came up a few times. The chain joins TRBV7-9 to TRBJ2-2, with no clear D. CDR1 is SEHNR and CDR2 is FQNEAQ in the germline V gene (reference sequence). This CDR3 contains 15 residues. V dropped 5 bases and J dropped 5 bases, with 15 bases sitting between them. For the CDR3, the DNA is TGTGCCAGCAGCCGTCTCTATGGTAGGACCGGGGAGCTGTTTTTT. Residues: CASSRLYGRTGELFF.

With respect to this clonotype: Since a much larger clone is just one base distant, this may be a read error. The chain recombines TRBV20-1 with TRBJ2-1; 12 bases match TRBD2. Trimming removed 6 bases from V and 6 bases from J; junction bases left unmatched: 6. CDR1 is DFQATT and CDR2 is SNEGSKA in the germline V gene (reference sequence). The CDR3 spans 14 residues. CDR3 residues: CSARTSGKSNEQFF. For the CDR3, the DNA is TGCAGTGCCAGGACTAGCGGGAAATCCAATGAGCAGTTCTTC.

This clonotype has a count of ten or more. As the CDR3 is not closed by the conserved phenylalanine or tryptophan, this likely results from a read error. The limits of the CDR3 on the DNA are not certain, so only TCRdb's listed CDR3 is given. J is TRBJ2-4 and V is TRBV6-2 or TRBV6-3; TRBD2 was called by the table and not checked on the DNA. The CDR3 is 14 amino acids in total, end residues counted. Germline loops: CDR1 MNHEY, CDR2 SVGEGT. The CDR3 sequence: CASSYKIDSGRVEV.

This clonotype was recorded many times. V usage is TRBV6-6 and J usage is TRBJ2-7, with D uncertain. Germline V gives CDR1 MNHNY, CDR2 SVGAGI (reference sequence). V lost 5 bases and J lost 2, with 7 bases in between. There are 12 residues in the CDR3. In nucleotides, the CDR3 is TGTGCCAGCAGTAGGGATACCTACGAGCAGTACTTC. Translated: CASSRDTYEQYF.

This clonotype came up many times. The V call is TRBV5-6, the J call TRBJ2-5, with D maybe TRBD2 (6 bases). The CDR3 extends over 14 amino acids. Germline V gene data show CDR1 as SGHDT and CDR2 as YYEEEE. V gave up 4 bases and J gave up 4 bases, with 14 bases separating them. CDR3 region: CASSQPGLRETQYF. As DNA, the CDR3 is TGTGCCAGCAGCCAGCCGGGACTCCGAGAGACCCAGTACTTC.

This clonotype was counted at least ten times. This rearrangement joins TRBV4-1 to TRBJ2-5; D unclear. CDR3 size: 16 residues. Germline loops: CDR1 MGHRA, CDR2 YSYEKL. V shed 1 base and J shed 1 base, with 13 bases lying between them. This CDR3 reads CASSQVPGSGQETQYF. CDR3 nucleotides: TGCGCCAGCAGCCAAGTCCCGGGTTCGGGCCAAGAGACCCAGTACTTC.

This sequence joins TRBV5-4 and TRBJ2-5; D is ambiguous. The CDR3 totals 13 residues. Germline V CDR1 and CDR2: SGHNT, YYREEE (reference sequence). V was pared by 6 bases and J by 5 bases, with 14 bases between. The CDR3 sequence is CASNSKGSETQYF. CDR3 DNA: TGTGCCAGCAACTCGAAGGGTTCGGAGACCCAGTACTTC.

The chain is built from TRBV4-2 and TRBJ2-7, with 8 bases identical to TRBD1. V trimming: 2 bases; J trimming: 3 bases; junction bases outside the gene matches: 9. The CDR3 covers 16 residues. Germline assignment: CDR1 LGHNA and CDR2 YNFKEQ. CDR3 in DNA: TGTGCCAGCAGCCAAATCTCCGGGACAGGAGTCTACGAGCAGTACTTC. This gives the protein CASSQISGTGVYEQYF.

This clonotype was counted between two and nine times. CDR3 sequence reads: CATRGAGTGELFF. CDR3 DNA sequence: TGTGCCACCCGGGGTGCGGGGACCGGGGAGCTGTTTTTT. The chain couples TRBV24-1 to TRBJ2-2; possibly TRBD2 for D (6 bases). CDR1 KGHDR and CDR2 SFDVKD come from the germline V gene. This CDR3 has 13 residues. Trimming shortened V by 9 bases and J by 5 bases, and 12 bases separated the two germline ends.